This T cell receptor (beta chain) was identified during a study of response to subunit inactivated influenza vaccine. Trimming removed 7 bases from V and 3 bases from J, with 10 bases in between. Per the germline V gene, CDR1 is MNHNS and CDR2 is SASEGT. The CDR3 runs to 14 residues. TCRdb fed the RT-PCR reads into MiXCR, producing one record per CDR3 protein. The table includes about 540,000 distinct CDR3 sequences, roughly 23% detected once. The sample was also reused in another study, on T cells expressing NK-cell markers. From that report: cDNA encoding TCR beta was synthesized via 5'RACE template switching incorporating UMIs. There were seven HCMV-seropositive donors and one seronegative donor among the eight sequenced. Dominant NKG2C+ clonotype frequencies of about 1.0-7.0% of CD8+ T cells were measured in 5 or 6 donors. A few of the donors also had these clonotypes leading their CD3+CD56-NKG2C+ fraction. Evidence did not settle whether expanded NKG2C+ T cell clones targeted HCMV.

The V and J genes are TRBV6-1 and TRBJ2-6; D remains ambiguous. This TCR was sampled from a man aged 45-65 years who received an inactivated influenza vaccine. The sample consisted of CD4+ T cells sorted from PBMCs, taken roughly 12 days after vaccination. The CDR3 nucleotides read TGTGCCAGCACCGCTGGTGGTGGGGCCAACGTCCTGACTTTC. This encodes CASTAGGGANVLTF.